The clone carrying this TCR beta chain was seen more than once but under ten times. This record belongs to a study of early stage breast cancer tumors. Only in-frame clones appear in the TCRdb table, and some are missing; sequencing was by immunoSEQ multiplex PCR. The sample includes about 9,500 clones, approximately 68% seen only once; the top ten take about 6.6%. V was clipped by 5 bases and J by 3 bases, with 4 bases between them. Per the germline V gene, CDR1 is MDHEN and CDR2 is SYDVKM. The CDR3 spans 11 residues. The clonotype originates from a person aged 50-59 years with breast cancer. Sequencing was done on a sample of breast tumor tissue. J is TRBJ2-5 and V is TRBV28, with no clear D. The CDR3 nucleotides read TGTGCCAGCAGTCCTAAAGAGACCCAGTACTTC. It specifies CASSPKETQYF.